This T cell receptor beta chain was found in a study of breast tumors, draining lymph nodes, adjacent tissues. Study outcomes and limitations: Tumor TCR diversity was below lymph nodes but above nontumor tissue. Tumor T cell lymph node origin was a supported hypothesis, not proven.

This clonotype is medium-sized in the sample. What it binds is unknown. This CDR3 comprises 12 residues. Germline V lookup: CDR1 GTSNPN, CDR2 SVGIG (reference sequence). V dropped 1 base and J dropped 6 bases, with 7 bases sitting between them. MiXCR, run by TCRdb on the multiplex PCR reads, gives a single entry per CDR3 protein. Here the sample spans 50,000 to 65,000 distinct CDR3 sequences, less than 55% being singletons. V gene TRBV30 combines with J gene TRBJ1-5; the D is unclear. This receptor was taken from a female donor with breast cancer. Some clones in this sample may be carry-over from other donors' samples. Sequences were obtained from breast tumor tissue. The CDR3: CAWSALGQPQHF. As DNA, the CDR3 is TGTGCCTGGAGTGCACTGGGTCAGCCCCAGCATTTT.